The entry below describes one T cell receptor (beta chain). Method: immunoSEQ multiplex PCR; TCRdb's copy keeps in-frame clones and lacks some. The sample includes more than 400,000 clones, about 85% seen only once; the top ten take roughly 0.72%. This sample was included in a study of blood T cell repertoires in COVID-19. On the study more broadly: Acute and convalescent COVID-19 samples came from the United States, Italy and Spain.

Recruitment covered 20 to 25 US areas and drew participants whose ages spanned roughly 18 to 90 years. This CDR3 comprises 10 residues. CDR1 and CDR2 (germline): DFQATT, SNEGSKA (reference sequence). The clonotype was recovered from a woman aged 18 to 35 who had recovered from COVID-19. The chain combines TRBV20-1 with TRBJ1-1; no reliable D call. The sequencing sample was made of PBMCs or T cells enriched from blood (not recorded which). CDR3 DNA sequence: TGCAATCCGGGTGGTGGTGAAGCTTTCTTT. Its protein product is CNPGGGEAFF.